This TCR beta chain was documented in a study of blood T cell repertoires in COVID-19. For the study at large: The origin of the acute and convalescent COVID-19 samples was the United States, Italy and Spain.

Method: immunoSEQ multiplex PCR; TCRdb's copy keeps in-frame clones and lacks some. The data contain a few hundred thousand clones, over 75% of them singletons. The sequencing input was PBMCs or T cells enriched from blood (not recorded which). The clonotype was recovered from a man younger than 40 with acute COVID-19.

The CDR3 DNA follows: TGCGCCAGCAGCCGTGGGACTTTCTTCTCTGGAAACACCATATATTTT. Its protein is CASSRGTFFSGNTIYF. The chain combines TRBV4-1 with TRBJ1-3, with D possibly matching TRBD1 (5 bases). V was shortened by 4 bases and J by 0 bases, with 13 bases between the two germline ends. Germline CDR1 MGHRA, CDR2 YSYEKL. The CDR3 is 16 amino acids.